What follows are 8 T cell receptor beta chains derived from one specimen sequenced in a study of T cells after yellow fever vaccination. MiXCR, run by TCRdb on the 5' RACE reads, gives a single entry per CDR3 protein. In the table there are hundreds of thousands of distinct CDR3 sequences, approximately 13% of which are singletons. Sample: CD4+ T cells sorted from PBMCs, taken 15 days after the yellow fever booster vaccination. The receptors shown here come from a man aged 18-30 years who received the YFV17D yellow fever vaccine.

This clonotype was counted only a few times. J is TRBJ1-6 and V is TRBV20-1; D is perhaps TRBD1 (5 bases). Germline CDR1 reads DFQATT; CDR2 reads SNEGSKA (reference sequence). With 6 bases removed from V and 4 bases from J, the gap between germline ends came to 16 bases. The CDR3 contains 15 residues. Here the CDR3 DNA reads TGCAGTGCACGGACTGGGGGAGGGTATAATTCACCCCTCCACTTT. Its protein product is CSARTGGGYNSPLHF.

The chain joins TRBV4-3 to TRBJ1-5; tentatively, D is TRBD1 (5 bases). The length of the CDR3 is 15 residues. Germline V lookup: CDR1 LGHNA, CDR2 YSLEER. The V end was cut by 0 bases, the J end by 6 bases, with 12 bases between. The CDR3 DNA follows: TGCGCCAGCAGCCAAGATTGGCAGGGACGTCAGCCCCAGCATTTT. Its translation: CASSQDWQGRQPQHF.

As DNA, the CDR3 is TGTGCCAGCAGCGTAGCGGCGAACACTGAAGCTTTCTTT. Translated: CASSVAANTEAFF. V usage is TRBV9 and J usage is TRBJ1-1; no clear D gene. Germline CDR1 and CDR2: SGDLS and YYNGEE. The CDR3 contains 13 residues. V was cut by 0 bases and J by 1 base, with 4 bases left in between.

The chain uses TRBV7-2 and TRBJ1-5, with D hard to call. The CDR3 extends over 15 amino acids. Germline CDR1 is SGHTA and CDR2 is FQGNSA. Trimming took off 0 bases at V and 3 bases at J, with 9 bases between the two ends. The CDR3 sequence is CASSLAWGSNQPQHF. The DNA of the CDR3 is TGTGCCAGCAGCTTAGCCTGGGGTTCCAATCAGCCCCAGCATTTT.

The genes are TRBV6-1 and TRBJ2-3, with a weak D call TRBD1 (5 bases). Deletions cut 3 bases from V and 7 bases from J, with 14 bases between. Per germline, CDR1 MNHNS and CDR2 SASEGT. The CDR3 loop spans 14 amino acids. The CDR3 DNA reads as TGTGCCAGCAGTGACTCTTACAGGTCGTATACGCAGTATTTT. Its protein product is CASSDSYRSYTQYF.

As for this clonotype: An end of the junction differs from the germline gene, which may be a read error. The chain combines TRBV11-2 with TRBJ2-7, with TRBD1 matching over 11 bases. The CDR3 loop spans 14 amino acids. Per germline, CDR1 SGHAT and CDR2 FQNNGV. CDR3 sequence (DNA): TGTGTCAGCAGCCCGGGACAGGGGGTCTACGAGCAGTACTTC. This gives the protein CVSSPGQGVYEQYF.

This chain uses TRBV27 with TRBJ2-3; 10 bases line up with TRBD2. The CDR3 has 16 amino acids. Germline trimming cut 5 bases from V and 0 bases from J; bases unmatched to any gene: 5. Per germline, CDR1 MNHEY and CDR2 SMNVEV (reference sequence). CDR3 residues: CASSGGLAISTDTQYF. CDR3 DNA: TGTGCCAGCAGTGGGGGACTAGCGATTAGCACAGATACGCAGTATTTT.

The chain combines TRBV11-2 with TRBJ2-3, with D perhaps matching TRBD2 (6 bases). The CDR3 spans 16 residues. V gave up 2 bases and J gave up 6 bases, with 18 bases separating them. Germline V gene lookup returns CDR1 SGHAT and CDR2 FQNNGV. CDR3 coding DNA: TGTGCCAGCAGCTTAAGAATCGGATGGGGAGGTGATACGCAGTATTTT. Residues: CASSLRIGWGGDTQYF.